This T cell receptor beta chain was observed in a study of early T cells in non-severe SARS-CoV-2 infection. About the research overall: Sequencing was performed on bulk RNA from unsorted whole blood, leaving chains unpaired.

Study-level findings and limits: Matching against VDJdb likely underestimated virus-specific expansions, favoring anti-spike CD8.

Individual cDNA molecules were tagged with unique molecular identifiers. TCRdb re-analysed the 5' RACE reads in MiXCR, keeping a single row per CDR3 protein. The profile shows roughly 30,000 distinct CDR3 sequences, approximately 6% of them singletons. As regards this clonotype: The target antigen is unknown.

The germline V gene has CDR1 KGHDR and CDR2 SFDVKD. The CDR3 has 16 residues. Between the trimmed V and J ends, which lost 4 bases and 2 bases, there was a span of 16 bases. The sequencing input was whole blood. The chain combines TRBV24-1 with TRBJ2-5; D might be TRBD1 or TRBD2, each matching 5 bases. The receptor's source is an adult who was a healthcare worker with PCR-confirmed SARS-CoV-2 infection or an uninfected control (not recorded which). In DNA form, the CDR3 reads TGTGCCACCAGTGACAGGGACGTCTGGGGGCAAGAGACCCAGTACTTC. The encoded protein is CATSDRDVWGQETQYF.